This passage covers 5 T cell receptor beta chains from one sample sequenced in a study of blood T cells in healthy people across ages. It was with a sample-barcoded 5' primer and a J-beta primer mix that a second PCR of about 6 to 12 cycles was run. A single record per CDR3 protein comes from TCRdb applying MiXCR to the 5' RACE reads. The profile covers 1.8 million or so distinct CDR3 sequences, with 30% to 40% appearing a single time and 20% to 25% taken by the ten largest. Material for sequencing was blood. Every receptor here comes from a human donor in good health.

In DNA, the CDR3 is TGTGCCGGCTCCCTCGGGGGGCTAATTCACCAGCCCCAGCATTTT. Its translation is CAGSLGGLIHQPQHF. The rearrangement joins TRBV28 to TRBJ1-5, with D perhaps TRBD1 (6 bases). This CDR3 is 15 amino acids long. Germline V CDR1 and CDR2: MDHEN, SYDVKM. Trimming pared 11 bases from V and 7 bases from J, leaving 24 bases between. The full variable domain, with the rest looked up from reference TRBV28 and TRBJ1-5, is DVKVTQSSRYLVKRTGEKVFLECVQDMDHENMFWYRQDPGLGLRLIYFSYDVKMKEKGDIPEGYSVSREKKERFSLILESASTNQTSMYLCAGSLGGLIHQPQHFGDGTRLSIL.

V is TRBV4-3 and J is TRBJ2-3; D unclear. V was clipped by 0 bases and J by 1 base, with 17 bases between them. The germline V gene has CDR1 LGHNA and CDR2 YSLEER. The CDR3 runs 18 residues. CDR3 nucleotide sequence: TGCGCCAGCAGCCAAGATGGGATGAATTTCCTGGGCACAGATACGCAGTATTTT. As protein: CASSQDGMNFLGTDTQYF.

This clonotype was observed a few times. The genes are TRBV20-1 and TRBJ2-1; tentatively, D is TRBD2 (6 bases). Germline CDR1 reads DFQATT; CDR2 reads SNEGSKA (reference sequence). Trimming pared 6 bases from V and 4 bases from J, leaving 19 bases between. The CDR3 is made up of 15 amino acids. CDR3 region: CSAASLQRGYNEQFF. Here the CDR3 DNA reads TGCAGTGCCGCCAGTCTCCAACGGGGGTACAATGAGCAGTTCTTC.

This clonotype was seen just once. The chain couples TRBV29-1 to TRBJ1-2; TRBD1 aligns across 7 bases. The CDR3 length is 14 residues. V lost 0 bases, J lost 3 bases, and 4 bases stayed unmatched. Germline V gene lookup returns CDR1 SQVTM and CDR2 ANQGSEA. The CDR3 bases are TGCAGCGTTGAAGAACCCGGACAGGACTATGGCTACACCTTC. Translating gives CSVEEPGQDYGYTF.

The chain couples TRBV10-3 to TRBJ2-7; no reliable D call. The CDR3 has 15 residues. The germline gives CDR1 ENHRY, CDR2 SYGVKD. The V and J ends lost 0 bases and 3 bases respectively, with 12 bases between them. The CDR3 bases are TGTGCCATCAGTGAGTCCCAATCCACGGTCTACGAGCAGTACTTC. Protein product: CAISESQSTVYEQYF.